Sequencing of this T cell receptor (beta chain) was carried out in a study of Ad26.COV2.S vaccination and SARS-CoV-2 variants. Study overall: The donor participated in the COV1001 trial, in its Ad26.COV2.S arm.

In regard to this clone: The target antigen is unknown.

Treatment defined: around 19 received Ad26.COV2.S at low or high dose, single or two shots; 5 received placebo; per-sample allocation not given. Repertoires come from day 63 after the first vaccine or placebo injection. Libraries were prepared by immunoSEQ multiplex PCR; TCRdb keeps only in-frame clonotypes and omits some of them. The sample carries some 300,000 clones, around 85% recorded once. V dropped 1 base and J dropped 1 base, with 13 bases sitting between them. This CDR3 spans 16 amino acids. CDR1 LGHDT and CDR2 YNNKEL come from the germline V gene (reference sequence). The study, taken as a whole, reports: There was reportedly substantial breadth in spike-specific CD8+ and CD4+ T cell responses after vaccination.

The receptor was derived from a person aged 18-65 years who received the Ad26.COV2.S COVID-19 vaccine or a placebo. The rearrangement uses TRBV3-1 (or the pseudogene TRBV3-2) and TRBJ1-2; D uncertain. Sample: peripheral blood, taken in a trial of Ad26.COV2.S vaccine versus placebo. The CDR3 nucleotides are TGTGCCAGCAGCCAAGGCCGGGCAGGAGTTAACTATGGCTACACCTTC. Its protein product is CASSQGRAGVNYGYTF.